Below are 9 T cell receptor beta chains sequenced from a single sample in a study of blood T cells in healthy people across ages. Sample-barcoded 5' priming and a J-beta primer mix drove a second PCR of roughly 7 to 11 cycles. TCRdb re-called the 5' RACE reads with MiXCR, one entry per CDR3 protein. The sample has 650,000 to 800,000 distinct CDR3 sequences, approximately 48% seen once; the top ten hold roughly 19%. Sequenced material: blood. These receptors were taken from a man in his 60s in good health.

The chain carries TRBV20-1 and TRBJ2-5; 8 bases align to TRBD2. V lost 1 base and J lost 11; bases outside the gene matches: 21. Looked up from germline, CDR1 is DFQATT and CDR2 is SNEGSKA (reference sequence). There are 17 residues in the CDR3. As DNA, the CDR3 is TGCAGTGCTAGAGCTGTAGGCCGGCAGCGGGCCCCGGGAGGGCAGTACTTC. As protein: CSARAVGRQRAPGGQYF.

The rearrangement links TRBV5-1 to TRBJ2-6, with D tentatively TRBD1 or TRBD2 (5 bases each). The germline V gene has CDR1 SGHRS and CDR2 YFSETQ. The CDR3 has 17 residues. Between the trimmed V and J ends, which lost 5 bases and 0 bases, there was a span of 15 bases. CDR3 in amino acids: CASRMGTQHSGANVLTF. The CDR3 nucleotides are TGCGCCAGCAGAATGGGGACCCAGCACTCTGGGGCCAACGTCCTGACTTTC.

This clonotype has more than one count but fewer than ten. The chain joins TRBV27 to TRBJ2-7; 14 bases are shared with TRBD2. The CDR3 is 18 residues long. V was pared by 5 bases and J by 3 bases, with 12 bases of the junction left unmatched. In germline, CDR1 is MNHEY, CDR2 SMNVEV (reference sequence). The CDR3 DNA reads as TGTGCCAGCAGTCCCTACCCCAGGACTAGCGGGGGGATCTACGAGCAGTACTTC. It translates to CASSPYPRTSGGIYEQYF.

CDR3 residues: CSARNRGNSNQPQHF. Here the CDR3 DNA reads TGCAGTGCTAGAAACAGGGGGAATAGCAATCAGCCCCAGCATTTT. The chain combines TRBV20-1 with TRBJ1-5; 8 bases fit TRBD1. The V gene end was trimmed by 2 bases and the J gene end by 0 bases; junction bases not matched to a gene: 3. The germline V gene encodes CDR1 DFQATT and CDR2 SNEGSKA (reference sequence). This CDR3 comprises 15 residues.

The chain uses TRBV7-2 and TRBJ2-7; tentatively, D is TRBD1 (5 bases). V was cut by 2 bases and J by 2 bases, with 10 bases left in between. CDR3 length equals 14 residues. The germline V gene encodes CDR1 SGHTA and CDR2 FQGNSA. The CDR3 loop is CASSLYRKTYEQYF. The CDR3 DNA sequence: TGTGCCAGCAGCTTATACAGGAAAACCTACGAGCAGTACTTC.

This clonotype has just a few counts. This chain connects TRBV5-1 to TRBJ2-1, with 11 bases aligning to TRBD2. This CDR3 comprises 16 residues. The germline gives CDR1 SGHRS, CDR2 YFSETQ. V lost 2 bases, J lost 5 bases, and 6 bases stayed unmatched. CDR3 sequence: CASSFSLAGVNNEQFF. The CDR3, as DNA: TGCGCCAGCAGCTTTTCACTAGCGGGGGTTAACAATGAGCAGTTCTTC.

This clonotype was detected only a few times. The V gene is TRBV10-3, the J gene TRBJ2-5, with D maybe TRBD2 (7 bases). Trimming cost V 0 bases and J 2 bases, with 10 bases left between them. The CDR3 is 15 amino acids. In germline, CDR1 is ENHRY, CDR2 SYGVKD. DNA for the CDR3: TGTGCCATCAGTGAGTCCGGGGGGCCACAAGAGACCCAGTACTTC. Protein product: CAISESGGPQETQYF.

This chain uses TRBV25-1 with TRBJ2-4, with unresolved D. The CDR3 sequence is 16 residues long. Germline V CDR1 and CDR2: MGHDK, SYGVNS. The V gene lost 3 bases and the J gene lost 1 base, with 13 bases spanning the gap. CDR3 residues: CASSDSTVWAKNIQYF. The CDR3 DNA sequence: TGTGCCAGCAGTGACTCGACCGTTTGGGCCAAAAACATTCAGTACTTC.

Regarding this clonotype: Being one base from a much bigger clone, this may be a read error. The chain links TRBV29-1 to TRBJ2-7, with D perhaps matching TRBD1 (6 bases). Germline values: CDR1 SQVTM, CDR2 ANQGSEA. The CDR3 is made up of 13 amino acids. V lost 7 bases and J lost 4, with 17 bases in between. CDR3 sequence: CSARGRGQYEQYF. CDR3 nucleotides: TGCAGCGCAAGGGGCAGGGGCCAGTACGAGCAGTACTTC.